This T cell receptor beta chain was sequenced during a study of cytomegalovirus exposure and HLA in healthy donors. The CDR3 contains 14 residues. Germline CDR1 is SNHLY and CDR2 is FYNNEI. Trimming took off 4 bases at V and 4 bases at J, with 10 bases between the two ends. A multiplex PCR was run with 60 Vbeta primers and 13 Jbeta primers. Data came from immunoSEQ multiplex PCR; TCRdb stores just in-frame clones and leaves some out. The sample has 130,000 to 150,000 clones, over 60% seen once; the top ten hold around 2.9%. V and J are TRBV2 and TRBJ2-2; TRBD1 might be the D (6 bases). The source is a woman aged 30 to 39 in good health and CMV-seropositive. The sequenced sample consisted of PBMCs. Here the CDR3 reads CASSATGFTGELFF. CDR3 bases: TGTGCCAGCAGTGCCACAGGGTTCACCGGGGAGCTGTTTTTT.